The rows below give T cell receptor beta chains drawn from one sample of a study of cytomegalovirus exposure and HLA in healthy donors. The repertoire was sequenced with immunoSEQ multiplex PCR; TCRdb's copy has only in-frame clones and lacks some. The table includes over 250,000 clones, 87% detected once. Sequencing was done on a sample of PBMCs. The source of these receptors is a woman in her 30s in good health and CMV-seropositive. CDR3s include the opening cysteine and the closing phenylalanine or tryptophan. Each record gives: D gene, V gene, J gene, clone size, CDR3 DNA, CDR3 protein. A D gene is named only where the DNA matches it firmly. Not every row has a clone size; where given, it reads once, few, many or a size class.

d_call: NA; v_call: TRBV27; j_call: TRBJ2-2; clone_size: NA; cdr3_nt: TGTGCCAGCAACGTGAATAGGGGGGTCGGGGAGCTGTTTTTT; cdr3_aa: CASNVNRGVGELFF
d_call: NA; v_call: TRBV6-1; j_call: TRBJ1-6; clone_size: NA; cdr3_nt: TGTGCCAGCAGGGTAGGCCGGGACAATAATTCACCCCTCCACTTT; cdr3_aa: CASRVGRDNNSPLHF
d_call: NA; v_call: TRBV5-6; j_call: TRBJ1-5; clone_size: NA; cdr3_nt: TGTGCCAGCAGCTCCTCCGGGGGAAATCAGCCCCAGCATTTT; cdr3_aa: CASSSSGGNQPQHF
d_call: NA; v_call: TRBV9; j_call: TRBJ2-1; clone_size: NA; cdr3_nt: TGTGCCAGCAGCGCCCGCTTGACGGGGACCAACAATGAGCAGTTCTTC; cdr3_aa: CASSARLTGTNNEQFF
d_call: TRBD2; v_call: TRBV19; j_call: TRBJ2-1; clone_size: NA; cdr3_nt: TGTGCCAGTAGTATAGGGGGAGGGTACAATGAGCAGTTCTTC; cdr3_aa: CASSIGGGYNEQFF
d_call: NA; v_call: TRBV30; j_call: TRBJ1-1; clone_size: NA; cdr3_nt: TGTGCCTGGAGTGTAGTGGGAGACGAAGCTTTCTTT; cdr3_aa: CAWSVVGDEAFF
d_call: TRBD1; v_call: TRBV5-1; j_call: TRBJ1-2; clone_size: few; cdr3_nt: TGCGCCAGCAGCCTGGTAGGGACAGCAGATGGCTACACCTTC; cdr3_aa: CASSLVGTADGYTF
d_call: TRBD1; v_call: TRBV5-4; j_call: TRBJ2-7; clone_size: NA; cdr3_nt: TGTGCCAGCAGCTTGGTCACAGGGGCGTCCTACGAGCAGTACTTC; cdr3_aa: CASSLVTGASYEQYF
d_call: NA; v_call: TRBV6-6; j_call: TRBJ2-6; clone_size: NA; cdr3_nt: TGTGCCAGCAACCTTCGCTCTGGGGCCAACGTCCTGACTTTC; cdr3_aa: CASNLRSGANVLTF
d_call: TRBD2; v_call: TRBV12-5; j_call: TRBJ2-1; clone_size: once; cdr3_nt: TGTGCTAGTGCCCGGGAGGGCCCGCGCGAAGAGCAGTTCTTC; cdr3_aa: CASAREGPREEQFF
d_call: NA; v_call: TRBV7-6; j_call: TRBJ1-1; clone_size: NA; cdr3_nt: TGTGCCAGCAGCTTAGGGCTTTTGGGAAACACTGAAGCTTTCTTT; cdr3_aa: CASSLGLLGNTEAFF
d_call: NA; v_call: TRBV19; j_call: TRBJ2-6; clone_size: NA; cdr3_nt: TGTGCCAGTAGTGGAGGGGCGCACGGGGCCAACGTCCTGACTTTC; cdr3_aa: CASSGGAHGANVLTF
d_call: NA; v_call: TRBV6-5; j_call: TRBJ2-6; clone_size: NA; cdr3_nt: TGTGCCAGCAGTTACTCATCGGGGGGGGCCAACGTCCTGACTTTC; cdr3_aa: CASSYSSGGANVLTF
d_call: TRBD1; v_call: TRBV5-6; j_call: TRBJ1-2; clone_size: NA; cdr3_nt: TGTGCCAGCAGCTTGTTGTCCGGGACAGAATATGGCTACACCTTC; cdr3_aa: CASSLLSGTEYGYTF
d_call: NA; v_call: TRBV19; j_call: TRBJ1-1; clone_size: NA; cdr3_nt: TGTGCCAGTAGTATTTCGGTCACGGGCATGACTGAAGCTTTCTTT; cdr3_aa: CASSISVTGMTEAFF
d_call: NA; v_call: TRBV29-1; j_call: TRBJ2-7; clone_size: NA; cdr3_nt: TGCAGCGTTGATGGACAGTCGTCCTACGAGCAGTACTTC; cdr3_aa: CSVDGQSSYEQYF
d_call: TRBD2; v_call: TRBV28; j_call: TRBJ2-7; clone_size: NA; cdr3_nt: TGTGCCAGCAGGGGTAGCGGGACTTCCTACGAGCAGTACTTC; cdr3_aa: CASRGSGTSYEQYF
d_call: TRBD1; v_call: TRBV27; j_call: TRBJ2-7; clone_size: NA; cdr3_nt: TGTGCCAGCAGCAGGGGGCGAGGGGGATCCTACGAGCAGTACTTC; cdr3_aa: CASSRGRGGSYEQYF
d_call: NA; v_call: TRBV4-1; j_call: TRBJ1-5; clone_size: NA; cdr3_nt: TGCGCCAGCAGCCAAGTCGATTATCAGCCCCAGCATTTT; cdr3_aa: CASSQVDYQPQHF
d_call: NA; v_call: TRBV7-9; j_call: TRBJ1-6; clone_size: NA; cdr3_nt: TGTGCCAGCAGCTTAGGGGGCGATGCGTCACCCCTCCACTTT; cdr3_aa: CASSLGGDASPLHF
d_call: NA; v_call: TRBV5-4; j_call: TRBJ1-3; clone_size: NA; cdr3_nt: TGTGCCAGCAGCGAGCTCTCTGGAAACACCATATATTTT; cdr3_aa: CASSELSGNTIYF
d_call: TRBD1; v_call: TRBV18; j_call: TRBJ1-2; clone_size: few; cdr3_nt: TGTGCCAGCTCACCAGACGGACAGGGCACTTATGGCTACACCTTC; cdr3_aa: CASSPDGQGTYGYTF
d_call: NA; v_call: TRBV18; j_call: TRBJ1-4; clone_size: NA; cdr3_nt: TGTGCCAGCTCACCACAGGCAACTAATGAAAAACTGTTTTTT; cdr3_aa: CASSPQATNEKLFF
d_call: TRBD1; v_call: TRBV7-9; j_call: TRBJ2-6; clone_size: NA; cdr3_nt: TGTGCCAGCAGCCCCCATCAGGGGACAGGGGTAGTAGGGGCCAACGTCCTGACTTTC; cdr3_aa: CASSPHQGTGVVGANVLTF
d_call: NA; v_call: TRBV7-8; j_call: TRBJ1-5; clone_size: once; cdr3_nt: TGTGCCAGCAGCATGGGACCGGGGGGACAGCCCCAGCATTTT; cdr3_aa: CASSMGPGGQPQHF
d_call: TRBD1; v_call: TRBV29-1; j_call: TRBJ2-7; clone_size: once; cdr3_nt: TGCAGCGTTAGGGGACAGGTAACAGGCGAGCAGTACTTC; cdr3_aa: CSVRGQVTGEQYF
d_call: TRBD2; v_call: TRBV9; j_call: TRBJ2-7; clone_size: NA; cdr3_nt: TGTGCCAGCAGCCCCAGGGCGGGGGTACCTTACGAGCAGTACTTC; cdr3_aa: CASSPRAGVPYEQYF
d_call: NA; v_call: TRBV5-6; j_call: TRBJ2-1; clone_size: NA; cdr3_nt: TGTGCCAGCAGCTTGGGGACAGCCACCTCCTACAATGAGCAGTTCTTC; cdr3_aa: CASSLGTATSYNEQFF
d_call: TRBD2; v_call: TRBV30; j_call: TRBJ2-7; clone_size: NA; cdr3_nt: TGTGCCTGGACCTTAGCGGGAGGGTATGAGCAGTACTTC; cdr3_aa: CAWTLAGGYEQYF
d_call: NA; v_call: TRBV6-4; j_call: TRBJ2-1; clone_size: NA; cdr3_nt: TGTGCCAGCAGTGACTCAGGGGATGAGCAGTTCTTC; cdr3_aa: CASSDSGDEQFF
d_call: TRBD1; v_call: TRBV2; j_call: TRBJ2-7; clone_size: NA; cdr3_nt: TGTGCCAGCAGTGACCCTCCGGGACAGGGGAACGAGCAGTACTTC; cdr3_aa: CASSDPPGQGNEQYF
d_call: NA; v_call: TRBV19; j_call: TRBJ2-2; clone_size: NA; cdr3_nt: TGTGCCAGTAGAACAGGGCAGCTCACCGGGGAGCTGTTTTTT; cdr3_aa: CASRTGQLTGELFF
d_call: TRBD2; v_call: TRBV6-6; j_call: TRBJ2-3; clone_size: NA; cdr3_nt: TGTGCCAGCCGTTCCGGGGGGAGATACACAGATACGCAGTATTTT; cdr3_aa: CASRSGGRYTDTQYF
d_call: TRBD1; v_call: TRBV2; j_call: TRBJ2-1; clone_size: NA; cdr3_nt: TGTGCCAGGGGACAGGGTACGCACAATGAGCAGTTCTTC; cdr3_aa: CARGQGTHNEQFF
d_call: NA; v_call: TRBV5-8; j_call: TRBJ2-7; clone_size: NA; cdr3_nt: TGTGCCAGCAGCTTATCGGGTTTCTACGAGCAGTACTTC; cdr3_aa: CASSLSGFYEQYF
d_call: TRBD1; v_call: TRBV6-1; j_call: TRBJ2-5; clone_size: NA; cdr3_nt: TGTGCCAGCAGGGCGTCAGGGGGAGTCCAAGAGACCCAGTACTTC; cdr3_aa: CASRASGGVQETQYF
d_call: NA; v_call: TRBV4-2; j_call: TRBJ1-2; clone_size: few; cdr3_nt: TGTGCCAGCAGCCGGCCGGACAGCCTCTATGGCTACACCTTC; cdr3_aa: CASSRPDSLYGYTF
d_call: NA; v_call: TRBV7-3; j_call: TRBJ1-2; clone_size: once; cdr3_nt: TGTGCCAGCAGCTTAAACCCGGGGGGCGGCTATGGCTACACCTTC; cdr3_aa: CASSLNPGGGYGYTF
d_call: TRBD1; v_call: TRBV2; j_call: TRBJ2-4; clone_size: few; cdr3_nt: TGTGGGACAGGCCGAAGGGACATTCAGTACTTC; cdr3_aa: CGTGRRDIQYF
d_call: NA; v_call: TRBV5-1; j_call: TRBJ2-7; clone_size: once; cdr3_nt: TGCGCCAGCAATGGGGACTCCTACGAGCAGTACTTC; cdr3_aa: CASNGDSYEQYF
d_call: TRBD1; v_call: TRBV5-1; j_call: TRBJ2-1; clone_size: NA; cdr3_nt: TGCGCCAGCAGTCGGACAGGACCGGGTGGTGAGCAGTTCTTC; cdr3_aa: CASSRTGPGGEQFF
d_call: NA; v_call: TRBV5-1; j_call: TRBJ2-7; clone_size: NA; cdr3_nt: TGCGCCACCATTAGCGGCACGTTTGACGAGCAGTACTTC; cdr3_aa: CATISGTFDEQYF
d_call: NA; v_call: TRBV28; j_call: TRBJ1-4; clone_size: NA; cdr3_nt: TGTGCCAGCAACGACCCCAGGGGAACCGGTGAAAAACTGTTTTTT; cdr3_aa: CASNDPRGTGEKLFF
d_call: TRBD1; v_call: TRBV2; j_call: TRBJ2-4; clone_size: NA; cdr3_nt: TGTGCCAGCAAGACAAGACAGGGGGCTCTGGCCAAAAACATTCAGTACTTC; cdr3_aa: CASKTRQGALAKNIQYF
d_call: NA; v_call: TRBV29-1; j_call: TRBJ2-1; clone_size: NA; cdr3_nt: TGCAGCGTTGTCGGGGGGCGAGGCTACAATGAGCAGTTCTTC; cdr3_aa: CSVVGGRGYNEQFF
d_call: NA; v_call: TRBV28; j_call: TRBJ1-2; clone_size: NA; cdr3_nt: TGTGCCAGCATAACCGACAGTAACTATGGCTACACCTTC; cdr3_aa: CASITDSNYGYTF